What follows describes a single TCR beta chain. Its matching antigen is unknown. This entry comes from a study of cytomegalovirus exposure and HLA in healthy donors. The PCR had 60 Vbeta and 13 Jbeta primers. The protocol was immunoSEQ multiplex PCR, while the TCRdb copy is restricted to in-frame clones and leaves out a portion. The sample records about 190,000 clones, 65% to 75% being singletons. Findings and limits, study-wide: Most subjects had HLA-A and HLA-B alleles reportedly predicted accurately by TCR beta sequences. In a later analysis, TCR beta V- and J-gene trimming was associated with a missense DCLRE1C variant.

The sequence derives from a man aged 30 to 39 in good health and CMV-seropositive. Material for sequencing was PBMCs.

The CDR3 nucleotides read TGCGCCAGCTCCAATCCGGGACTAGCGGCCACCGGGGAGCTGTTTTTT. Residues: CASSNPGLAATGELFF. The chain combines TRBV5-1 with TRBJ2-2, with 11 bases identical to TRBD2. V was clipped by 7 bases and J by 4 bases; unmatched bases: 9. Per the germline V gene, CDR1 is SGHRS and CDR2 is YFSETQ. CDR3 size: 16 residues.